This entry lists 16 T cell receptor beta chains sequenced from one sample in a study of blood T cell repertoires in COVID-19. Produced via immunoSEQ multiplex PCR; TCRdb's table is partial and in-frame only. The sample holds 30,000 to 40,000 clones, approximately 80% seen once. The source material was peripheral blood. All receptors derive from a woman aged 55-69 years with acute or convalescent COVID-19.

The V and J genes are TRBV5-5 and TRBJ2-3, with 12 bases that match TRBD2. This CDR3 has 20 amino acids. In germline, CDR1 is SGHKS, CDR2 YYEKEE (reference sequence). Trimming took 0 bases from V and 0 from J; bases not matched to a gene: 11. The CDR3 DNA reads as TGTGCCAGCAGCTTGGGTGGAGTTCTAGCGGGGGGGTCAAGCACAGATACGCAGTATTTT. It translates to CASSLGGVLAGGSSTDTQYF.

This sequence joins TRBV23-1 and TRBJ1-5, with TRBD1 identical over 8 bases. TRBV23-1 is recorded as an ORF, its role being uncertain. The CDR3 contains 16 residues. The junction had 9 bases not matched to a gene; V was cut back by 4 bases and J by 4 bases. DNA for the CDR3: TGCGCCAGCAGTCCAAGGACAGGGAAGGGAAATCAGCCCCAGCATTTT. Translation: CASSPRTGKGNQPQHF.

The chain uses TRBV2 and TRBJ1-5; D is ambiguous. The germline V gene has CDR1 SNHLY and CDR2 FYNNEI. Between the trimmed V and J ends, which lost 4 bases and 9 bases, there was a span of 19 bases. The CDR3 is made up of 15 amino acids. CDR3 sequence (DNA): TGTGCCAGCAGTGTGTGGGCCCCACCCGGCTGGCCCCAGCATTTT. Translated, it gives CASSVWAPPGWPQHF.

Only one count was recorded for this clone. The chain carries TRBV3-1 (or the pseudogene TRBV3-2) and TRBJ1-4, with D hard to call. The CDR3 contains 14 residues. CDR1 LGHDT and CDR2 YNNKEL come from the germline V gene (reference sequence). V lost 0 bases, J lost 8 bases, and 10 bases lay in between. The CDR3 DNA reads TGTGCCAGCAGCCAAGATATTGGAGTGGAAAAACTGTTTTTT. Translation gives CASSQDIGVEKLFF.

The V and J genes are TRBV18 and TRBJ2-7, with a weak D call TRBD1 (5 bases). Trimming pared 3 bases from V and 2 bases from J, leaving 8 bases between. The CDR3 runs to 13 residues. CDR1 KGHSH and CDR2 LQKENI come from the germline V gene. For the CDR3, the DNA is TGTGCCAGCTCACCGACAGTTACCTACGAGCAGTACTTC. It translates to CASSPTVTYEQYF.

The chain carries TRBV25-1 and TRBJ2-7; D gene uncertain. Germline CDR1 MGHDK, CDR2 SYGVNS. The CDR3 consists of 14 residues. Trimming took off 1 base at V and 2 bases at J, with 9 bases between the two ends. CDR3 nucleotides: TGTGCCAGCAGTGAATGGGCCAGGACCTACGAGCAGTACTTC. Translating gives CASSEWARTYEQYF.

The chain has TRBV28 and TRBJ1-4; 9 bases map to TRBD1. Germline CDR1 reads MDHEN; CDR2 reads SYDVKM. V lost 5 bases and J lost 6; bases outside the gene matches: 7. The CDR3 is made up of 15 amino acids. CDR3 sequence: CASSGGGQGDEKLFF. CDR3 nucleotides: TGTGCCAGCAGTGGGGGGGGACAGGGTGATGAAAAACTGTTTTTT.

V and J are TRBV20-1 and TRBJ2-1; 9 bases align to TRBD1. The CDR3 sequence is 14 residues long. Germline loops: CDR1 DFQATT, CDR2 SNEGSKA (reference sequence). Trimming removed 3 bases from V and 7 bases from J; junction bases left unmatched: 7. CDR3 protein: CSASTGGLFNEQFF. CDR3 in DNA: TGCAGTGCTAGTACAGGGGGCCTCTTTAATGAGCAGTTCTTC.

As DNA, the CDR3 is TGTGCCAGCAGTGAGGGGGGGGCGCGGTCTGCCACTGAAGCTTTCTTT. It specifies CASSEGGARSATEAFF. The chain joins TRBV2 to TRBJ1-1; D is perhaps TRBD1 (6 bases). The CDR3 is 16 residues long. The V gene lost 3 bases and the J gene lost 4 bases, with 18 bases spanning the gap. The germline V gene encodes CDR1 SNHLY and CDR2 FYNNEI.

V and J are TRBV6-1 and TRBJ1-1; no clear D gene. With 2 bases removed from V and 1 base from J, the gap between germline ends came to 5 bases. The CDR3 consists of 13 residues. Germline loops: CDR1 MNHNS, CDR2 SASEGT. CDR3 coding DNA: TGTGCCAGCAGTGAACCAGGGAACACTGAAGCTTTCTTT. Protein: CASSEPGNTEAFF.

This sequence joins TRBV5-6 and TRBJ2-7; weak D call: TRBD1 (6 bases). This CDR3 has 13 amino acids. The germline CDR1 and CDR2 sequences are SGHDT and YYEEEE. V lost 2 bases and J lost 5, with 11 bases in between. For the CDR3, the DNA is TGTGCCAGCAGCTTACAGGGAATAAACGAGCAGTACTTC. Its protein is CASSLQGINEQYF.

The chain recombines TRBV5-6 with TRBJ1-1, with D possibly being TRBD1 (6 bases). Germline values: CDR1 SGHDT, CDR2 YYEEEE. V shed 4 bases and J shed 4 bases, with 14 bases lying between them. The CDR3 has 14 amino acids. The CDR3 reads CASSKSGGPTEAFF. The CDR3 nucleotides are TGTGCCAGCAGCAAATCGGGGGGCCCCACTGAAGCTTTCTTT.

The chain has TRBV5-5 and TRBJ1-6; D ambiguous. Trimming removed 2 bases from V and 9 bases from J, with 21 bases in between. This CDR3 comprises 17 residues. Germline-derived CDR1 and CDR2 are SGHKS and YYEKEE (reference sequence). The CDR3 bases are TGTGCCAGCAGCTTAACGGTTCAACCCGTCCCTATTTCACCCCTCCACTTT. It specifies CASSLTVQPVPISPLHF.

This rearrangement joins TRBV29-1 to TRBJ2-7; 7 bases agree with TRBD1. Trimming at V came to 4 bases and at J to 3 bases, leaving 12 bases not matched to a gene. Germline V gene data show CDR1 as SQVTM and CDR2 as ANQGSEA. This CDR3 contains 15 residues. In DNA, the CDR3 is TGCAGCGTTGTGGCCGCCGGGACAGAGCACTACGAGCAGTACTTC. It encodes CSVVAAGTEHYEQYF.

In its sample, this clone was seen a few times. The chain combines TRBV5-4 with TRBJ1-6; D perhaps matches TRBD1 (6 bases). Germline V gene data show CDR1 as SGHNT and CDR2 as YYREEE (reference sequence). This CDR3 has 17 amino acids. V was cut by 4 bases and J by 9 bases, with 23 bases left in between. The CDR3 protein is CASSPAGTAPGASPLHF. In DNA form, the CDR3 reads TGTGCCAGCAGCCCAGCCGGGACGGCTCCAGGGGCTTCACCCCTCCACTTT.

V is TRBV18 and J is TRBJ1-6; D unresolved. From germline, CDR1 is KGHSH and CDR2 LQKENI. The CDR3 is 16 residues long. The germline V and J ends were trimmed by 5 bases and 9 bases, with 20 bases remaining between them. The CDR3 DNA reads TGTGCCAGCTCATCGCCCGGGGTGGGGAAGGCTTCACCCCTCCACTTT. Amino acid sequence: CASSSPGVGKASPLHF.